These 19 T cell receptor beta chains share one sample of origin, sequenced in a study of blood T cell repertoires in COVID-19. Data came from immunoSEQ multiplex PCR; TCRdb stores just in-frame clones and leaves some out. The sample shows about 170,000 clones, 84% of them seen only once. Sequencing used peripheral blood. These receptors were collected from a man aged 35 to 55 who had recovered from COVID-19.

The chain has TRBV6-2 or TRBV6-3 and TRBJ2-7, with 9 bases lining up with TRBD1. CDR3 size: 14 residues. With 6 bases clipped from V and 4 bases from J, the junction kept 7 bases outside the gene matches. From germline, CDR1 is MNHEY and CDR2 SVGEGT. The CDR3 loop reads CASSTPGQGYEQYF. CDR3 in DNA: TGTGCCAGCAGCACTCCGGGACAGGGTTACGAGCAGTACTTC.

The chain couples TRBV5-6 to TRBJ2-7; 8 nucleotides align to TRBD1. The CDR3 has 16 amino acids. From germline, CDR1 is SGHDT and CDR2 YYEEEE. The V gene end was trimmed by 0 bases and the J gene end by 4 bases; junction bases not matched to a gene: 9. CDR3 region: CASSLGYRGKSYEQYF. The CDR3 DNA is TGTGCCAGCAGCTTGGGGTACAGGGGGAAAAGTTACGAGCAGTACTTC.

The chain uses TRBV6-5 and TRBJ2-7, with D possibly matching TRBD2 (6 bases). Trimming removed 2 bases from V and 2 bases from J, with 16 bases in between. Germline V gene sequence: CDR1 MNHEY, CDR2 SVGAGI. The CDR3 has 16 amino acids. The DNA of the CDR3 is TGTGCCAGCAGTTACAGTTCCGGGACTTCCACCTACGAGCAGTACTTC. This encodes CASSYSSGTSTYEQYF.

V and J are TRBV5-8 and TRBJ2-7; possible D gene TRBD2, 6 bases. The germline V gene has CDR1 SGHTS and CDR2 YDEGEE. The CDR3 length is 15 residues. V was cut by 4 bases and J by 1 base, with 15 bases left in between. CDR3 loop: CASSGVRGLSYEQYF. The DNA for the CDR3 is TGTGCCAGCAGCGGTGTTCGGGGGTTGTCCTACGAGCAGTACTTC.

The chain has TRBV11-2 and TRBJ2-7, with a tentative D call TRBD1 (6 bases). CDR3 length: 15 residues. Germline V gene data show CDR1 as SGHAT and CDR2 as FQNNGV. Trimming shortened V by 1 base and J by 2 bases, and 12 bases separated the two germline ends. This CDR3 reads CASSLARGTTYEQYF. For the CDR3, the DNA is TGTGCCAGCAGCTTAGCCAGGGGAACGACCTACGAGCAGTACTTC.

This clone appeared once. The chain recombines TRBV28 with TRBJ2-2; 7 bases line up with TRBD2. CDR1 MDHEN and CDR2 SYDVKM come from the germline V gene. Trimming took 5 bases from V and 13 from J; bases not matched to a gene: 4. The CDR3 loop spans 11 amino acids. The CDR3: CASSLGGRLFF. CDR3 sequence (DNA): TGTGCCAGCAGTCTCGGGGGGAGGCTGTTTTTT.

This chain uses TRBV4-1 with TRBJ2-7; 12 bases fit TRBD2. Losses at the gene ends were 6 bases for V and 1 base for J; bases not matched to a gene: 4. The CDR3 is 15 residues long. Per the germline V gene, CDR1 is MGHRA and CDR2 is YSYEKL. The CDR3 loop is CASRGLAGVSYEQYF. The CDR3 nucleotides read TGCGCCAGCAGGGGACTAGCGGGTGTTTCCTACGAGCAGTACTTC.

The chain joins TRBV5-5 to TRBJ1-5; D gene uncertain. This CDR3 contains 14 residues. Germline-derived CDR1 and CDR2 are SGHKS and YYEKEE (reference sequence). V dropped 0 bases and J dropped 7 bases, with 11 bases sitting between them. The DNA of the CDR3 is TGTGCCAGCAGCTTGGGGGGAGAAGGCCAGCCCCAGCATTTT. It translates to CASSLGGEGQPQHF.

This clone was counted only a few times. The chain employs TRBV27 and TRBJ2-7, with 10 bases aligning to TRBD2. CDR1 and CDR2 (germline): MNHEY, SMNVEV (reference sequence). V lost 6 bases, J lost 6 bases, and 11 bases stayed unmatched. The CDR3 consists of 15 residues. The CDR3 loop reads CASRALAGVLSEQYF. CDR3 DNA sequence: TGTGCCAGCAGGGCCCTAGCGGGAGTCCTCTCCGAGCAGTACTTC.

This rearrangement joins TRBV7-2 to TRBJ2-3; perhaps TRBD1 as D (5 bases). In germline, CDR1 is SGHTA, CDR2 FQGNSA. Trimming left V 2 bases short and J 4 bases short, with 13 bases between. The CDR3 covers 15 residues. The CDR3 sequence: CASSLYPREADTQYF. CDR3 DNA sequence: TGTGCCAGCAGCTTATATCCCAGGGAAGCAGATACGCAGTATTTT. The full variable domain, in which reference TRBV7-2 and TRBJ2-3 provide the parts outside the CDR3, is GAGVSQSPSNKVTEKGKDVELRCDPISGHTALYWYRQSLGQGLEFLIYFQGNSAPDKSGLPSDRFSAERTGGSVSTLTIQRTQQEDSAVYLCASSLYPREADTQYFGPGTRLTVL.

This clone has just a few counts. The genes are TRBV24-1 and TRBJ2-3; D ambiguous. This CDR3 has 13 amino acids. Germline loops: CDR1 KGHDR, CDR2 SFDVKD. Trimming took 1 base from V and 5 from J, leaving 6 bases between them. The CDR3 sequence: CATSDFGGDTQYF. In DNA form, the CDR3 reads TGTGCCACCAGTGATTTTGGCGGAGATACGCAGTATTTT.

The chain couples TRBV5-6 to TRBJ1-4; D unresolved. This CDR3 comprises 15 residues. V shed 0 bases and J shed 8 bases, with 14 bases lying between them. Per the germline V gene, CDR1 is SGHDT and CDR2 is YYEEEE. The CDR3 protein is CASSLAYSTSEKLFF. CDR3 in DNA: TGTGCCAGCAGCTTGGCCTATAGCACCTCCGAAAAACTGTTTTTT.

CDR3 DNA: TGTGCCAGCAGCGTCCGGACAGGACGGGGGACCCAGTACTTC. Translating it yields CASSVRTGRGTQYF. The gene calls are TRBV7-8 and TRBJ2-5; 7 bases match TRBD1. This CDR3 comprises 14 residues. V shed 5 bases, J shed 7 bases, and the junction held 10 bases outside the gene matches. Germline CDR1 is SGHVS and CDR2 is FQNEAQ.

The chain combines TRBV11-2 with TRBJ2-7, with unresolved D. V lost 5 bases and J 6 bases, leaving 8 bases between the germline ends. CDR1 and CDR2 from the germline V gene are SGHAT and FQNNGV. The CDR3 has 11 amino acids. The CDR3 DNA reads TGTGCCAGCAGCCCCCTCGGCGAGCAGTACTTC. The encoded protein is CASSPLGEQYF.

V gene TRBV5-4 combines with J gene TRBJ2-5; 8 nucleotides match TRBD2. The CDR3 covers 16 residues. CDR1 and CDR2 from the germline V gene are SGHNT and YYREEE (reference sequence). Trimming removed 0 bases from V and 5 bases from J; junction bases left unmatched: 9. This CDR3 reads CASSLGVTSEGETQYF. The DNA of the CDR3 is TGTGCCAGCAGCTTGGGTGTGACTAGCGAGGGGGAGACCCAGTACTTC.

This chain joins TRBV7-2 and TRBJ2-5; D is possibly TRBD2 (5 bases). The CDR3 extends over 13 amino acids. V lost 0 bases to trimming and J lost 5 bases, with 7 bases between them. CDR1 is SGHTA and CDR2 is FQGNSA in the germline V gene. CDR3 bases: TGTGCCAGCAGCTTAGCGGGAGTGGAGACCCAGTACTTC. Translated, it gives CASSLAGVETQYF.

The chain employs TRBV2 and TRBJ1-5; D gene ambiguous. Deletions cut 4 bases from V and 0 bases from J, with 7 bases between. Germline loops: CDR1 SNHLY, CDR2 FYNNEI. CDR3 length: 14 residues. Written as DNA, the CDR3 is TGTGCCAGCAGTGGGCCATATAGCAATCAGCCCCAGCATTTT. Its protein is CASSGPYSNQPQHF.

This clone occurred once. The rearrangement uses TRBV6-1 and TRBJ1-2, with D unresolved. V dropped 3 bases and J dropped 5 bases, with 22 bases sitting between them. Germline V CDR1 and CDR2: MNHNS, SASEGT. The CDR3 consists of 17 residues. The CDR3: CASSDLGARRRGYGYTF. The DNA of the CDR3 is TGTGCCAGCAGTGACCTCGGCGCCAGACGGCGGGGATATGGCTACACCTTC.

J is TRBJ1-3 and V is TRBV4-3, with a possible D match to TRBD1 (6 bases). This CDR3 comprises 15 residues. Germline V CDR1 and CDR2: LGHNA, YSLEER. Between the trimmed V and J ends, which lost 4 bases and 2 bases, there was a span of 12 bases. CDR3 sequence reads: CASSPGEMAGNTIYF. The CDR3 nucleotides read TGCGCCAGCAGCCCAGGGGAGATGGCTGGAAACACCATATATTTT.